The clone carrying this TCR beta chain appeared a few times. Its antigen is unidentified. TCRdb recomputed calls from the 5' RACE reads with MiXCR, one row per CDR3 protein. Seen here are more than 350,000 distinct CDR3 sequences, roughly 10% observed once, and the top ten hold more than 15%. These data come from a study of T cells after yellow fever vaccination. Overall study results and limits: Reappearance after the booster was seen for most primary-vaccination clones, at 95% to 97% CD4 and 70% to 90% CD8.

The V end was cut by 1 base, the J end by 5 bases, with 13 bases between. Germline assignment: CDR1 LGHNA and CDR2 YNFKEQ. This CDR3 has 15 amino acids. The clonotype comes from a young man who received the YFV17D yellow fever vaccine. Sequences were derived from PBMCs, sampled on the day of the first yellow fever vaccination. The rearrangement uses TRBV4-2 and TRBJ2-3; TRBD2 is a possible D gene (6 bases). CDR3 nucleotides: TGTGCCAGCAGCCAAGGACGGGGGTTAAGAGATACGCAGTATTTT. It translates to CASSQGRGLRDTQYF.